The clone carrying this T cell receptor beta chain was observed a handful of times. The data are from a study of identical twins. CDR3 length: 15 amino acids. The V and J ends lost 6 bases and 9 bases respectively, with 21 bases between them. TCRdb fed the 5' RACE reads into MiXCR, producing one record per CDR3 protein. The data contain 500,000 to 550,000 distinct CDR3 sequences, roughly a fifth of them singletons. A further study also used this sample, focusing on T cells expressing NK-cell markers.

The receptor was derived from a young woman in good health. V and J are TRBV12-3 or TRBV12-4 and TRBJ2-1; D is perhaps TRBD2 (7 bases). The sequenced sample was CD4+ T cells sorted from blood. CDR3 bases: TGTGCCAGCAGCCCATACAGGGAGGGGATCGGTGAGCAGTTCTTC. Its protein product is CASSPYREGIGEQFF.